These T cell receptor beta chains were read from a single sample in a study of multiple sclerosis patients with progressive multifocal leukoencephalopathy. Data came from immunoSEQ multiplex PCR; TCRdb stores just in-frame clones and leaves some out. The sample lists tens of thousands of clones, more than 80% occurring once. Sequencing was performed on PBMCs, taken from a patient treated with natalizumab. These receptors were collected from a woman between 25 and 40 years old with progressive multifocal leukoencephalopathy. Each CDR3 is given with its conserved first and last residue. Each record gives: V gene, clone size, J gene, D gene, CDR3 DNA, CDR3 protein. A D gene is named only where the DNA matches it firmly. Only part of the rows carry a size: once, few, many, or a class if the clone is expanded.

TRBV7-3	NA	TRBJ2-5	NA	TGTGCCAGCAGCCAGGGCCCCTCCTCGCCCCGAGGGGAGCAGTACTTC	CASSQGPSSPRGEQYF
TRBV6-5	once	TRBJ1-6	NA	TGTGCCAGCAGACCCCCAGGTTATAATTCACCCCTCCACTTT	CASRPPGYNSPLHF
TRBV18	NA	TRBJ2-7	TRBD1	TGTGCCAGCTCATCTTCGACAGGGATCGGCGAGCAGTACTTC	CASSSSTGIGEQYF
TRBV30	large	TRBJ1-2	NA	TGTGCCTGGAGTATTAAGGTTCAACTACATGGCTACACCTTC	CAWSIKVQLHGYTF
TRBV2	NA	TRBJ2-3	NA	TGTGCCAGCAGCCAGGGTAGCACAGATACGCAGTATTTT	CASSQGSTDTQYF
TRBV5-1	NA	TRBJ2-3	TRBD2	TGCGCCAGCAGCTTGGACCCCTTTGGACGGGGGGGCACAGATACGCAGTATTTT	CASSLDPFGRGGTDTQYF
TRBV27	few	TRBJ2-5	NA	TGTGCCAGCAGTTTGCGGATCCAAGAGACCCAGTACTTC	CASSLRIQETQYF
TRBV7-2	NA	TRBJ2-3	NA	TGTGCCAGCAGCCCAGACTCTGGCACAGATACGCAGTATTTT	CASSPDSGTDTQYF
TRBV19	NA	TRBJ1-5	TRBD1	TGTGCCAGTAGTACGACAGGGGGGACTAATCAGCCCCAGCATTTT	CASSTTGGTNQPQHF
TRBV7-8	NA	TRBJ1-1	NA	TGTGCCAGCAGCCACGGACAGTACACTGAAGCTTTCTTT	CASSHGQYTEAFF
TRBV29-1	NA	TRBJ2-7	NA	TGCAGCGTTTCTAAAGATGCCTACGAGCAGTACTTC	CSVSKDAYEQYF
TRBV10-3	NA	TRBJ1-1	TRBD1	TGTGCCATCAGTGAGTCCCAGGGGGCGGGCACTGAAGCTTTCTTT	CAISESQGAGTEAFF
TRBV7-2	once	TRBJ1-2	TRBD1	TGTGCCAGCAGCGAGCCAGGGGGGTTCTATGGCTACACCTTC	CASSEPGGFYGYTF
TRBV4-1	NA	TRBJ1-2	TRBD1	TGCGCCAGCAGCCTTACAGAGACAGGGATTTTCTATGGCTACACCTTC	CASSLTETGIFYGYTF
TRBV18	few	TRBJ2-1	NA	TGTGCCAGCTCACCACCAACAGGGCACAATGAGCAGTTCTTC	CASSPPTGHNEQFF
TRBV4-1	NA	TRBJ2-5	NA	TGCGCCAGCAGCCAAGATAGGGCGCAGGGATGGATGGAGACCCAGTACTTC	CASSQDRAQGWMETQYF
TRBV5-6	once	TRBJ2-1	NA	TGTGCCAGCAGCTTCGGCCCCCTCAATGAGCAGTTCTTC	CASSFGPLNEQFF
TRBV6-6	NA	TRBJ1-5	NA	TGTGCCAGCAGCCCGACCGGGGGACACTTCAATCAGCCCCAGCATTTT	CASSPTGGHFNQPQHF
TRBV19	NA	TRBJ1-2	TRBD1	TGTGCCAGTAGTACAGCCGGGACAGGGAACTATGGCTACACCTTC	CASSTAGTGNYGYTF
TRBV5-3	NA	TRBJ2-3	TRBD2	TGTGCCAGAAGCTTGAGCGGGAGGGCCGAGGGCACAGATACGCAGTATTTT	CARSLSGRAEGTDTQYF
TRBV7-3	NA	TRBJ1-1	NA	TGTGCCAGCAGCTACCAACCGGATGGGTCAGCTTTCTTT	CASSYQPDGSAFF
TRBV13	NA	TRBJ2-5	NA	TGTGCCAGCAGCTTACAGGGCTTTGAGACCCAGTACTTC	CASSLQGFETQYF
TRBV1	once	TRBJ2-7	NA	TGCACCAGCAGCCAAGGTGATGGGGGAAGCTCCTACGAGCAGTACTTC	CTSSQGDGGSSYEQYF
TRBV6-1	NA	TRBJ1-1	NA	TGTGCCAGCACCTTCACAACTGAGGTAACTGAAGCTTTCTTT	CASTFTTEVTEAFF
TRBV9	NA	TRBJ1-1	TRBD1	TGTGCCAGCAGCCTACCCGGGACAGCGAACACTGAAGCTTTCTTT	CASSLPGTANTEAFF
TRBV10-3	NA	TRBJ2-7	NA	TGTGCCATCAGTGACTCAGGGCCCTACGAGCAGTACTTC	CAISDSGPYEQYF
TRBV7-3	NA	TRBJ1-2	NA	TGTGCCAGTCCTCCGGGACGAGACTATGGCTACACCTTC	CASPPGRDYGYTF
TRBV2	once	TRBJ2-3	NA	TGTGCCAGCAAGGAGGGATGGGGGGATACGCAGTATTTT	CASKEGWGDTQYF
TRBV18	NA	TRBJ2-5	TRBD1	TGTGCCAGCTCACTGAAGGGACAGGCCACGGAGACCCAGTACTTC	CASSLKGQATETQYF
TRBV19	NA	TRBJ2-6	NA	TGTGCCAAACCGGGACCGTATAGCTCTGGGGCCAACGTCCTGACTTTC	CAKPGPYSSGANVLTF
TRBV6-1	few	TRBJ2-7	NA	TGTGCCAGCAGTGACCCCCCGGGCTCCTACGAGCAGTACTTC	CASSDPPGSYEQYF
TRBV5-8	NA	TRBJ2-5	NA	TGTGCCAGCAGCTTGTTCAGGGATCAGACCCAGTACTTC	CASSLFRDQTQYF
TRBV7-8	NA	TRBJ2-5	NA	TGTGCCAGCAGCTTAGGCTTTTCGGGGCTCAGGAGAGAGACCCAGTACTTC	CASSLGFSGLRRETQYF
TRBV7-2	NA	TRBJ2-7	NA	TGTGCCAGCAGCTTAGCAAGGTACGGCTACGAGCAGTACTTC	CASSLARYGYEQYF
TRBV6-6	NA	TRBJ1-1	TRBD1	TGTGCCAGCAGTTACGCCCAGGGGGCGCGAATAACTGAAGCTTTCTTT	CASSYAQGARITEAFF
TRBV7-8	NA	TRBJ1-1	NA	TGTGCCAGCAGCTTAAAAGGGGCGCCCTGGGAAGCTTTCTTT	CASSLKGAPWEAFF
TRBV7-8	NA	TRBJ2-1	TRBD1	TGTGCCAGCAGAACGGGACAGGGGGTGTACAATGAGCAGTTCTTC	CASRTGQGVYNEQFF
TRBV5-4	once	TRBJ2-1	NA	TGTGCCAGCAGCTTGATTGGGCGGGATCGGGGCAATGAGCAGTTCTTC	CASSLIGRDRGNEQFF
TRBV11-2	NA	TRBJ2-3	TRBD2	TGTGCCACCCGGGGACTAGCGGGGGGGTTCAGCACAGATACGCAGTATTTT	CATRGLAGGFSTDTQYF
TRBV7-9	NA	TRBJ1-1	NA	TGTGCCAGCAGCTACACAGTGAACACTGAAGCTTTCTTT	CASSYTVNTEAFF
TRBV6-6	NA	TRBJ2-7	TRBD1	TGTGCCAGCAGAGCCGGGACAGGGAACTACGAGCAGTACTTC	CASRAGTGNYEQYF
TRBV5-1	NA	TRBJ1-1	NA	TGCGCCAGCAGCTTAGGAAGGATCGACACTGAAGCTTTCTTT	CASSLGRIDTEAFF
TRBV18	NA	TRBJ2-3	NA	TGTGCCAGCTCACCCTACAGCACAGATACGCAGTATTTT	CASSPYSTDTQYF
TRBV5-1	NA	TRBJ1-6	NA	TGCGCCAGCAGCTTGGGATACGCCAGGACAGATTCACCCCTCCACTTT	CASSLGYARTDSPLHF
TRBV5-1	once	TRBJ2-1	NA	TGCGCCAGCAGCTTGGATCTAGTCTCCTACAATGAGCAGTTCTTC	CASSLDLVSYNEQFF
TRBV7-2	NA	TRBJ2-6	NA	TGTGCCAGCGAAGGTGTAGGGCACCTCACTGGGGCCAACGTCCTGACTTTC	CASEGVGHLTGANVLTF
TRBV6-1	NA	TRBJ2-7	NA	TGTGCCAGCAGTGAAAGGGGATTAGACTCTCTCGAGCAGTACTTC	CASSERGLDSLEQYF
TRBV7-2	NA	TRBJ2-5	NA	TGTGCCAGCAGCGCAATCGGTGAGACCCAGTACTTC	CASSAIGETQYF
TRBV28	NA	TRBJ1-1	NA	TGTGCCAGCAGTTTACGGGGGAATCGGGACACTGAAGCTTTCTTT	CASSLRGNRDTEAFF
TRBV11-2	NA	TRBJ2-3	TRBD2	TGTGCCAGCAGCTCTCATCTTAGCGGGAGGGGCACAGATACGCAGTATTTT	CASSSHLSGRGTDTQYF
TRBV5-4	once	TRBJ2-5	NA	TGTGCCAGCAGGAAGTCTCAGGCTGGGGCAGGACAAGAGACCCAGTACTTC	CASRKSQAGAGQETQYF
TRBV7-2	NA	TRBJ2-3	NA	TGTGCCAGCAGCCCCCTTCTAGATACGCAGTATTTT	CASSPLLDTQYF
TRBV6-5	NA	TRBJ1-2	NA	TGTGCCAGCAGTTACTCGAAGACGACTAACTATGGCTACACCTTC	CASSYSKTTNYGYTF
TRBV7-2	NA	TRBJ2-6	TRBD1	TGTGCCAGCAGCCAGCGGACAGGCTCTGGGGCCAACGTCCTGACTTTC	CASSQRTGSGANVLTF
TRBV4-1	once	TRBJ2-7	NA	TGCGCCAGCAGCCAATCGAATTTCTACGAGCAGTACTTC	CASSQSNFYEQYF
TRBV5-4	NA	TRBJ1-1	NA	TGTGCCAGCAGCTTCGGGACACAGTCCAACACTGAAGCTTTCTTT	CASSFGTQSNTEAFF
TRBV11-2	NA	TRBJ2-5	TRBD1	TGTGCCAGCAGCTTAGAATTGAGGACAGGGGTATCGGAGACCCAGTACTTC	CASSLELRTGVSETQYF
TRBV6-5	NA	TRBJ2-7	TRBD2	TGTGCCAGCCAGCGGGAGGGCCTGTACGAGCAGTACTTC	CASQREGLYEQYF
TRBV19	few	TRBJ2-1	TRBD2	TGTGCCAGTAGCGCTAGCGGGGAGGCTTACAATGAGCAGTTCTTC	CASSASGEAYNEQFF
TRBV15	NA	TRBJ1-2	NA	TGTGCCACCAGCAGAGAAAGGGGCGCAAACTATGGCTACACCTTC	CATSRERGANYGYTF